The sequence of this TCR beta chain was determined in a study of control samples from healthy donors and cancer patients (dated by TCRdb to about 2020). The CDR3 contains 14 residues, cysteine and phenylalanine counted. Kept here is only the CDR3 DNA, which spans 42 bases and is read in frame from base 1. The V end loses 4 bases and the J end loses 5 bases, and a stretch of 14 bases separates them. Sequences SGHVS (CDR1) and FNYEAQ (CDR2) are obtained from the germline V gene. Details on this clone: Its specific antigen is unknown. No base qualities exist here, and no much larger clone lies one base off it.

The library was made by the immunoSEQ multiplex PCR assay. Held by TCRdb, this immuneACCESS table contains in-frame sequences only and omits some clones. Under half of the omission traces to an unresolved V gene where checked; the cause of the rest is unknown. The sample table shows 150,000 to 200,000 clones, and 85% to 95% are seen once. About 1.4% of the sample rests with the top ten. The TCR was taken from a man aged 25-40 years in good health. The V and J segments used are TRBV7-6 and TRBJ2-5; the D gene is possibly TRBD1 or TRBD2, with 6 bases matching each. The sequenced sample consisted of blood. This receptor has the CDR3 CASSSSGGPETQYF. Here is the DNA: TGTGCCAGCAGCTCCAGTGGGGGGCCGGAGACCCAGTACTTC.